The 7 T cell receptor beta chains in this list originate from one sample, sequenced in a study of shared clonotypes between healthy human individuals. Only in-frame clones appear in the TCRdb table, and some are missing; sequencing was by immunoSEQ multiplex PCR. Of over a million clones in the sample, more than 75% are singletons; the top ten hold roughly 0.56%. The specimen sequenced was memory CD4+ T cells from PBMCs. As to subset: CD45RA-negative fraction. The receptors here all came from a young man in good health. Some clones in this sample may be carry-over from other donors' samples.

CDR3 region: CAISELARKNGELFF. The CDR3, as DNA: TGTGCCATCAGTGAACTAGCGAGAAAAAACGGGGAGCTGTTTTTT. The chain couples TRBV10-3 to TRBJ2-2, with 7 bases lining up with TRBD2. V shed 3 bases and J 7 bases; nucleotides not matched to a gene: 8. CDR1 and CDR2 (germline): ENHRY, SYGVKD. The CDR3 loop spans 15 amino acids.

The chain couples TRBV14 to TRBJ2-1; 8 positions agree with TRBD1. The J segment lost 6 bases and the V segment lost 4 bases, leaving 8 bases of the junction unmatched. The germline V gene encodes CDR1 SGHDN and CDR2 FVKESK. The CDR3 spans 15 residues. Written as DNA, the CDR3 is TGTGCCAGCAGCCCTTGGACAGGGAGATTCAATGAGCAGTTCTTC. Translated, it gives CASSPWTGRFNEQFF.

The chain is built from TRBV18 and TRBJ2-5; 11 bases fit TRBD1. The CDR3 sequence is 15 residues long. Germline-derived CDR1 and CDR2 are KGHSH and LQKENI. The V segment lost 3 bases and the J segment 5 bases; nucleotides outside the gene matches: 5. The CDR3 DNA reads TGTGCCAGCTCACCGGGGACAGGGGGAAGGGAGACCCAGTACTTC. Residues: CASSPGTGGRETQYF.

V usage is TRBV5-1 and J usage is TRBJ2-1; 11 bases match TRBD2. Trimming cost V 4 bases and J 6 bases; bases outside gene matches: 9. Germline V gene sequence: CDR1 SGHRS, CDR2 YFSETQ. The CDR3 is 16 residues long. The CDR3 region is CASSPASGRPPNEQFF. For the CDR3, the DNA is TGCGCCAGCAGCCCGGCTAGCGGGAGGCCCCCCAATGAGCAGTTCTTC.

V gene TRBV4-2 combines with J gene TRBJ1-5, with D tentatively TRBD1 (5 bases). Deletions cut 3 bases from V and 7 bases from J, with 10 bases between. The CDR3 contains 13 residues. CDR1 and CDR2 from the germline V gene are LGHNA and YNFKEQ. In nucleotides, the CDR3 is TGTGCCAGCAGCCAGTATGAGGGGCAGCCCCAGCATTTT. It codes for CASSQYEGQPQHF.

The chain employs TRBV30 and TRBJ1-1, with D perhaps matching TRBD1 (5 bases). The CDR3 spans 12 residues. Trimming shortened V by 5 bases and J by 4 bases, and 11 bases separated the two germline ends. The germline V gene encodes CDR1 GTSNPN and CDR2 SVGIG (reference sequence). This CDR3 is CAWGAWSTEAFF. The CDR3 region has the DNA TGTGCCTGGGGGGCCTGGAGCACTGAAGCTTTCTTT.

This sequence joins TRBV4-3 and TRBJ1-5; 8 bases fit TRBD1. With V trimmed by 3 bases and J by 4 bases, 11 bases remained unmatched. Germline-derived CDR1 and CDR2 are LGHNA and YSLEER. The CDR3 totals 17 residues. This CDR3 reads CASSQDIGQGQNQPQHF. In nucleotides, the CDR3 is TGCGCCAGCAGCCAGGATATTGGACAGGGACAAAATCAGCCCCAGCATTTT.